This entry concerns a single TCR beta chain. Its antigen remains unidentified. Culture lasted around eleven days before CD4+ T cell isolation. All study participants received two doses of BNT162b2 or mRNA-1273 vaccine. Both day 3 and day 7 saw half the medium replaced with IL-2 medium. The record originates from a study of vaccination effects on CD4 cells after COVID-19. Study information: Sampling occurred a median 72 days post second dose, range 14 to 241.

Sequenced by immunoSEQ multiplex PCR; TCRdb stores in-frame clones only, minus some. Altogether just over 55,000 clones are present, around four fifths being singletons, with the ten largest covering about 4.5%. Whole-study findings and limits: There was marked clonal contraction among infection- and vaccine-induced clones late after vaccination.

This TCR was sampled from a human donor who received a COVID-19 vaccine. The source material was CD4+ T cells from PBMCs cultured without peptide, sampled after COVID-19 vaccination.

The CDR3 DNA sequence: TGCAGTCCTCAGGGTATCGGTGGCTACACCTTC. It codes for CSPQGIGGYTF. The V and J genes are TRBV20-1 and TRBJ1-2; D perhaps matches TRBD1 (5 bases). This CDR3 is 11 amino acids long. Trimming took 8 bases from V and 7 from J, leaving 14 bases between them. CDR1 and CDR2 from the germline V gene are DFQATT and SNEGSKA (reference sequence).